This TCR beta chain was identified during a study of control samples from healthy donors and cancer patients (dated by TCRdb to the early 2020s). Library prep was done by the immunoSEQ multiplex PCR assay. TCRdb stores this immuneACCESS table with in-frame sequences only. Part of the clones is absent; in the studies checked, under half of the shortfall reflects unresolved V genes, and no reason is known for the rest. The sample table shows 170,000 or so clones, and more than 85% are seen once. The top ten clonotypes cover 2% of the sample. V and J are truncated by 2 bases and 0 bases respectively, leaving an intervening sequence of 13 bases. The germline V gene supplies CDR1 MGHDK and CDR2 SYGVNS. The CDR3 spans 16 residues, from the cysteine through the phenylalanine. Only CDR3 DNA remains: 48 bases, in frame from the first base. A remark on this clone: Which antigen it targets is not known. No per-base quality is available; no much larger clone lies one base away.

Sequencing was carried out using blood. The V and J segments used are TRBV25-1 and TRBJ2-5, and possibly TRBD1, on 5 matching bases. This receptor was obtained from a woman in her 40s in good health. DNA sequence: TGTGCCAGCAGTGAACCACAGGTCCTGTACCAAGAGACCCAGTACTTC. It specifies CASSEPQVLYQETQYF.